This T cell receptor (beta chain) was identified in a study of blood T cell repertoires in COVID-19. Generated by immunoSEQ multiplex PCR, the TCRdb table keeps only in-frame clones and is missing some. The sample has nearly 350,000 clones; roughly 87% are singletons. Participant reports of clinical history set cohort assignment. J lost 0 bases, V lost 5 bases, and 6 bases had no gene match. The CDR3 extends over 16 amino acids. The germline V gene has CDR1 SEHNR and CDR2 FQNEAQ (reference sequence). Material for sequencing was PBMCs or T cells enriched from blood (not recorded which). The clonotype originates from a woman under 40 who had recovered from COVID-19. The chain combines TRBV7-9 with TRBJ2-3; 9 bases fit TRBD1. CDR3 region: CASSPRTGVSTDTQYF. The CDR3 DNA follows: TGTGCCAGCAGCCCGAGGACAGGGGTCAGCACAGATACGCAGTATTTT.